The 17 T cell receptor beta chains in this list originate from one sample, sequenced in a study of cytomegalovirus exposure and HLA in healthy donors (dated by TCRdb to 2017 to 2019). Library creation used the immunoSEQ multiplex PCR assay. For the multiplex PCR, a mixture combining 60 forward primers for TCR Vbeta segments and 13 reverse primers for TCR Jbeta segments was used. Drawn from immuneACCESS, this table holds only the in-frame rearrangements with V and J called that TCRdb kept. Clones are partly lost; checked studies trace under half to an unresolved V gene and leave the rest unexplained. The sample table shows roughly 220,000 clones, and 65% to 75% are seen once. In total, the top ten clones hold 1.8% of the sample. Sequences were obtained from PBMCs. The receptors were gathered from a woman younger than 45 in good health and CMV-seronegative.

The genes are TRBV30 and TRBJ2-1; TRBD2 matches at 9 bases. The J segment lost 5 bases and the V segment lost 1 base, leaving 9 bases of the junction unmatched. Germline assignment: CDR1 GTSNPN and CDR2 SVGIG (reference sequence). The CDR3 totals 16 residues. CDR3 bases: TGTGCCTGGAGTGGTGGCATTAGCGGGAGAAACAATGAGCAGTTCTTC. It yields the protein CAWSGGISGRNNEQFF.

The CDR3 DNA is TGTGCCAGCAGCTTGTCCAGGGGGGAAGCTTTCTTT. Residues: CASSLSRGEAFF. This rearrangement joins TRBV5-8 to TRBJ1-1; 7 nucleotides align to TRBD1. The germline CDR1 and CDR2 sequences are SGHTS and YDEGEE. The length of the CDR3 is 12 residues. With V trimmed by 1 base and J by 8 bases, 2 bases remained unmatched.

The rearrangement uses TRBV30 and TRBJ1-2; D not certain. Deletions cut 0 bases from V and 9 bases from J, with 8 bases between. The CDR3 loop spans 11 amino acids. CDR1 is GTSNPN and CDR2 is SVGIG in the germline V gene (reference sequence). The CDR3 region is CAWSVLRSYTF. The CDR3 DNA sequence: TGTGCCTGGAGTGTACTGAGGAGCTACACCTTC. The whole variable domain, remainder taken from reference TRBV30 and TRBJ1-2, is SQTIHQWPATLVQPVGSPLSLECTVEGTSNPNLYWYRQAAGRGLQLLFYSVGIGQISSEVPQNLSASRPQDRQFILSSKKLLLSDSGFYLCAWSVLRSYTFGSGTRLTVV.

V is TRBV11-1 and J is TRBJ1-2; 10 nucleotides align to TRBD1. CDR3 length equals 16 residues. Germline V gene sequence: CDR1 SGHAT, CDR2 FQDESV (reference sequence). The junction had 8 bases not matched to a gene; V was cut back by 5 bases and J by 2 bases. The CDR3 DNA reads TGTGCCAGCAGCCCCACGACAGGGGGCTTGAACTATGGCTACACCTTC. The encoded protein is CASSPTTGGLNYGYTF.

The chain combines TRBV30 with TRBJ2-1; 11 bases agree with TRBD2. Per germline, CDR1 GTSNPN and CDR2 SVGIG (reference sequence). The CDR3 consists of 17 residues. V lost 1 base, J lost 0 bases, and 5 bases stayed unmatched. The CDR3 region is CAWSGLAGTSSYNEQFF. CDR3 nucleotides: TGTGCCTGGAGTGGACTAGCGGGGACAAGCTCCTACAATGAGCAGTTCTTC. Full variable domain (rest looked up from reference TRBV30 and TRBJ2-1): SQTIHQWPATLVQPVGSPLSLECTVEGTSNPNLYWYRQAAGRGLQLLFYSVGIGQISSEVPQNLSASRPQDRQFILSSKKLLLSDSGFYLCAWSGLAGTSSYNEQFFGPGTRLTVL.

The chain employs TRBV27 and TRBJ1-6; a weak D match, TRBD1 (5 bases). CDR1 is MNHEY, CDR2 SMNVEV, per germline (reference sequence). The length of the CDR3 is 14 residues. V was pared by 3 bases and J by 12 bases, with 15 bases between. In DNA, the CDR3 is TGTGCCAGCAGTTTTTCGGACCCGGGGGGACCCCTCCACTTT. Protein: CASSFSDPGGPLHF.

This clone appeared a few times. The V gene is TRBV2, the J gene TRBJ1-1; a weak D match, TRBD1 (5 bases). Trimming pared 5 bases from V and 3 bases from J, leaving 10 bases between. The CDR3 runs to 13 residues. Germline V gene lookup returns CDR1 SNHLY and CDR2 FYNNEI. The CDR3 nucleotides are TGTGCCAGCAGTACAGGATTTTACACTGAAGCTTTCTTT. Translated, it gives CASSTGFYTEAFF.

The chain combines TRBV18 with TRBJ2-5; weak D call: TRBD1 (6 bases). V gave up 3 bases and J gave up 3 bases, with 11 bases separating them. Germline CDR1 reads KGHSH; CDR2 reads LQKENI. There are 14 residues in the CDR3. For the CDR3, the DNA is TGTGCCAGCTCACCGACCCGGACAGAAGAGACCCAGTACTTC. Its protein is CASSPTRTEETQYF.

The rearrangement uses TRBV6-5 and TRBJ1-1; TRBD1 might be the D (6 bases). The V end was cut by 2 bases, the J end by 8 bases, with 18 bases between. This CDR3 comprises 15 residues. The germline V gene encodes CDR1 MNHEY and CDR2 SVGAGI. This chain's CDR3 is CASSYGAPGEMEAFF. The CDR3 nucleotides are TGTGCCAGCAGTTACGGGGCGCCAGGGGAAATGGAAGCTTTCTTT.

The V call is TRBV2, the J call TRBJ2-2; TRBD2 matches at 8 bases. The CDR3 length is 15 residues. Germline lookup yields CDR1 SNHLY and CDR2 FYNNEI. V was clipped by 5 bases and J by 6 bases; unmatched bases: 8. CDR3 sequence (DNA): TGTGCCAGCAGTTCGGGACTAGATGTCGCCGGGGAGCTGTTTTTT. Protein product: CASSSGLDVAGELFF.

This clone appeared a single time. CDR3 loop: CASSLALPGTDTQYF. The CDR3 DNA reads TGTGCCAGCAGCTTAGCTCTTCCTGGCACAGATACGCAGTATTTT. This chain links TRBV7-9 with TRBJ2-3, with D hard to call. The CDR3 has 15 residues. CDR1 and CDR2 (germline): SEHNR, FQNEAQ (reference sequence). The ends were cut back, 0 bases at V and 1 base at J, with 8 bases in the middle.

The chain links TRBV5-1 to TRBJ2-5, with 7 positions matching TRBD1. The DNA end lines up better with TRBJ2-7; the J call may be wrong. Germline V gene lookup returns CDR1 SGHRS and CDR2 YFSETQ. The CDR3 loop spans 14 amino acids. The DNA for the CDR3 is TGCGCCAGCAGCTCTACGACAGGGTCCTACGAGCAGTACTTC. This translates into CASSSTTGSYEQYF.

The V and J genes are TRBV5-6 and TRBJ2-3; 8 bases align to TRBD2. The V gene's germline CDR1 is SGHDT and CDR2 YYEEEE. The CDR3 is made up of 16 amino acids. J gave up 2 bases and V 0 bases, and 5 bases lay outside the gene matches. The CDR3 reads CASSLASGGITDTQYF. CDR3 DNA sequence: TGTGCCAGCAGCTTGGCGAGCGGGGGAATCACAGATACGCAGTATTTT.

The chain combines TRBV30 with TRBJ1-1, with D unclear. CDR3 length equals 12 residues. Germline CDR1 is GTSNPN and CDR2 is SVGIG (reference sequence). V was pared by 4 bases and J by 7 bases, with 13 bases between. DNA for the CDR3: TGTGCCTGGATCCGTGCTAGGAGTGAAGCTTTCTTT. Translation: CAWIRARSEAFF.

A single count supports this clone. J is TRBJ1-5 and V is TRBV30, with TRBD1 identical over 7 bases. The germline V gene encodes CDR1 GTSNPN and CDR2 SVGIG (reference sequence). Trimming at V came to 1 base and at J to 7 bases, leaving 7 bases not matched to a gene. This CDR3 has 14 amino acids. CDR3 bases: TGTGCCTGGAGTGCTTTTAACAGGGGCCAGCCCCAGCATTTT. Its translation: CAWSAFNRGQPQHF.

The rearrangement uses TRBV7-9 and TRBJ2-3; 7 nucleotides agree with TRBD1. V was pared by 11 bases and J by 3 bases, with 17 bases of the junction left unmatched. Germline V gene data show CDR1 as SEHNR and CDR2 as FQNEAQ (reference sequence). The CDR3 covers 16 residues. CDR3 bases: TGTGCCTCTTACAGGGGAGAAGTATTGGCGACAGATACGCAGTATTTT. Amino acids: CASYRGEVLATDTQYF.

The V call is TRBV29-1, the J call TRBJ1-2, with D perhaps TRBD1 (6 bases). The germline V and J ends were trimmed by 4 bases and 2 bases, with 11 bases remaining between them. From germline, CDR1 is SQVTM and CDR2 ANQGSEA. The CDR3 has 13 residues. The CDR3 DNA reads as TGCAGCGTTGGGGACACTAAGAACTATGGCTACACCTTC. Its protein product is CSVGDTKNYGYTF.